Each of the 18 T cell receptor beta chains below was sequenced from the same sample in a study of radiotherapy plus CTLA-4 blockade in lung cancer. The protocol was immunoSEQ multiplex PCR, while the TCRdb copy is restricted to in-frame clones and leaves out a portion. Seen here are approximately 49,000 clones, approximately 81% observed once, and the top ten hold 28%. Source: peripheral blood, taken from a patient treated with radiotherapy plus ipilimumab. All receptors come from a human donor with non-small cell lung cancer whose response to radiotherapy plus ipilimumab could not be evaluated.

The chain is built from TRBV6-5 and TRBJ2-7; 8 positions agree with TRBD1. CDR1 is MNHEY and CDR2 is SVGAGI in the germline V gene. The CDR3 consists of 15 residues. V trimming: 8 bases; J trimming: 3 bases; junction bases outside the gene matches: 12. CDR3 DNA sequence: TGTGCCAGCGAGTTTACAGGGGGTGGTGGCTACGAGCAGTACTTC. Its translation: CASEFTGGGGYEQYF.

The rearrangement links TRBV21-1 to TRBJ1-5; TRBD1 is the table's D call and was not checked against the DNA. TRBV21-1 is designated a pseudogene. CDR3 size: 13 residues. DNA for the CDR3: TGTGCCCCGACAGGGACCATCAATCAGCCCCAGCATTTT. This gives the protein CAPTGTINQPQHF.

The V gene is TRBV6-1, the J gene TRBJ1-3; 11 bases are a match to TRBD1. V shed 2 bases, J shed 2 bases, and the junction held 2 bases outside the gene matches. The length of the CDR3 is 16 residues. In germline, CDR1 is MNHNS, CDR2 SASEGT. CDR3 sequence: CASSEPGQGAGNTIYF. The CDR3 DNA follows: TGTGCCAGCAGTGAACCGGGACAGGGGGCTGGAAACACCATATATTTT.

The V call is TRBV2, the J call TRBJ2-1; 9 bases agree with TRBD1. The V and J ends lost 1 base and 3 bases, in that order; junction bases with no gene match: 1. Germline V gene lookup returns CDR1 SNHLY and CDR2 FYNNEI. The CDR3 covers 15 residues. Written as DNA, the CDR3 is TGTGCCAGCAGTGAAGGACAGGGGGGCTACAATGAGCAGTTCTTC. This codes for CASSEGQGGYNEQFF.

The gene calls are TRBV2 and TRBJ2-3; D perhaps matches TRBD2 (6 bases). This CDR3 contains 14 residues. Germline lookup yields CDR1 SNHLY and CDR2 FYNNEI. Trimming shortened V by 3 bases and J by 8 bases, and 15 bases separated the two germline ends. The CDR3 loop reads CASSERGFGSTQYF. Written as DNA, the CDR3 is TGTGCCAGCAGTGAGCGGGGCTTCGGGAGTACGCAGTATTTT. The variable domain in full, completed from reference TRBV2 and TRBJ2-3, reads EPEVTQTPSHQVTQMGQEVILRCVPISNHLYFYWYRQILGQKVEFLVSFYNNEISEKSEIFDDQFSVERPDGSNFTLKIRSTKLEDSAMYFCASSERGFGSTQYFGPGTRLTVL.

The chain combines TRBV2 with TRBJ1-4; TRBD1 is a possible D gene (6 bases). Trimming stripped 5 bases from V and 8 bases from J, with 18 bases between. The CDR3 is 15 residues long. Germline assignment: CDR1 SNHLY and CDR2 FYNNEI. CDR3 in amino acids: CASSNGGEVVEKLFF. Here the CDR3 DNA reads TGTGCCAGCAGTAATGGGGGCGAGGTAGTGGAAAAACTGTTTTTT.

The chain uses TRBV9 and TRBJ2-1; a weak D match, TRBD1 (6 bases). The CDR3 sequence is 14 residues long. Germline CDR1 reads SGDLS; CDR2 reads YYNGEE. Trimming took 3 bases from V and 4 from J, leaving 11 bases between them. CDR3 region: CASSAPGQYNEQFF. The DNA of the CDR3 is TGTGCCAGCAGCGCCCCGGGACAATACAATGAGCAGTTCTTC.

The chain combines TRBV7-2 with TRBJ2-1, with 10 bases that match TRBD1. V gave up 6 bases and J gave up 9 bases; unmatched junction bases: 11. The V gene's germline CDR1 is SGHTA and CDR2 FQGNSA. The length of the CDR3 is 15 residues. CDR3 DNA sequence: TGTGCCAGCAGTCCCCGGGACAGGGGCTACGTTGAGCAGTTCTTC. Protein sequence: CASSPRDRGYVEQFF.

The chain carries TRBV11-2 and TRBJ2-4; a possible D gene is TRBD1 (6 bases). Trimming left V 5 bases short and J 8 bases short, with 19 bases between. Germline CDR1 SGHAT, CDR2 FQNNGV. CDR3 length equals 15 residues. This CDR3 reads CASSPSRTRGHIQYF. The DNA for the CDR3 is TGTGCCAGCAGCCCCTCCAGGACCAGGGGCCACATTCAGTACTTC.

This rearrangement joins TRBV7-9 to TRBJ1-2, with a tentative D call TRBD1 (6 bases). The germline gives CDR1 SEHNR, CDR2 FQNEAQ (reference sequence). Trimming shortened V by 2 bases and J by 7 bases, and 14 bases separated the two germline ends. The CDR3 covers 14 residues. CDR3 protein: CASSLQGPGGGYTF. DNA of the CDR3: TGTGCCAGCAGCTTACAGGGGCCGGGAGGTGGCTACACCTTC.

The chain combines TRBV19 with TRBJ2-7; D may be TRBD2 (6 bases). Per the germline V gene, CDR1 is LNHDA and CDR2 is SQIVND (reference sequence). The ends were cut back, 4 bases at V and 8 bases at J, with 9 bases in the middle. The CDR3 extends over 11 amino acids. CDR3 nucleotide sequence: TGTGCCAGTAGTAGGGGGAGGAAGCAGTACTTC. Encoded protein: CASSRGRKQYF. Full variable domain (remainder filled in from reference TRBV19 and TRBJ2-7): DGGITQSPKYLFRKEGQNVTLSCEQNLNHDAMYWYRQDPGQGLRLIYYSQIVNDFQKGDIAEGYSVSREKKESFPLTVTSAQKNPTAFYLCASSRGRKQYFGPGTRLTVT.

This clone has only one observation. The rearrangement joins TRBV7-6 to TRBJ2-5, with 9 bases identical to TRBD1. V gave up 5 bases and J gave up 6 bases; unmatched junction bases: 10. The germline V gene has CDR1 SGHVS and CDR2 FNYEAQ. CDR3 length: 15 amino acids. This chain's CDR3 is CASSQPGTGLQTQYF. The CDR3 region has the DNA TGTGCCAGCAGCCAACCCGGGACAGGGTTGCAGACCCAGTACTTC.

The chain combines TRBV29-1 with TRBJ2-7; 9 bases match TRBD2. The germline V gene encodes CDR1 SQVTM and CDR2 ANQGSEA. This CDR3 contains 14 residues. V was clipped by 1 base and J by 1 base; unmatched bases: 2. The CDR3 bases are TGCAGCGTTGAAGTAGCGGGAGAGTCCTACGAGCAGTACTTC. It is translated as CSVEVAGESYEQYF.

V and J are TRBV6-5 and TRBJ2-1, with 12 bases identical to TRBD2. J lost 3 bases, V lost 2 bases, and 2 bases had no gene match. The CDR3 consists of 16 residues. The V gene's germline CDR1 is MNHEY and CDR2 SVGAGI. Here the CDR3 DNA reads TGTGCCAGCAGTTACACACTAGCGGGAGGCTACAATGAGCAGTTCTTC. It specifies CASSYTLAGGYNEQFF.

This clone was picked up a small number of times. The J gene is TRBJ2-2, the V gene TRBV5-1, with 8 bases matching TRBD1. The germline V gene has CDR1 SGHRS and CDR2 YFSETQ. Germline trimming cut 4 bases from V and 6 bases from J; bases unmatched to any gene: 8. The CDR3 is 15 residues long. CDR3 in DNA: TGCGCCAGCAGCCACGGACAGGGTGTCCCCGGGGAGCTGTTTTTT. Its translation: CASSHGQGVPGELFF.

The chain combines TRBV27 with TRBJ2-7, with 7 bases aligning to TRBD2. J was trimmed by 0 bases and V by 4 bases; bases with no gene match: 6. In germline, CDR1 is MNHEY, CDR2 SMNVEV (reference sequence). The CDR3 is 15 residues long. The CDR3 here is CASSSLADSSYEQYF. The CDR3 DNA follows: TGTGCCAGCAGTTCGCTAGCGGACTCCTCCTACGAGCAGTACTTC.

The gene calls are TRBV28 and TRBJ1-5, with D tentatively TRBD1 (5 bases). Trimming pared 5 bases from V and 3 bases from J, leaving 8 bases between. From germline, CDR1 is MDHEN and CDR2 SYDVKM. This CDR3 has 13 residues. The chain's CDR3 is CASSRGPNQPQHF. CDR3 bases: TGTGCCAGCAGTAGGGGCCCCAATCAGCCCCAGCATTTT.

The chain employs TRBV9 and TRBJ2-2; the match to TRBD2 covers 14 bases. Germline-derived CDR1 and CDR2 are SGDLS and YYNGEE. V dropped 3 bases and J dropped 9; count of bases not matched to a gene: 13. CDR3 size: 18 residues. The chain's CDR3 is CASSGVQPGLAGVRELFF. The CDR3 nucleotides read TGTGCCAGCAGCGGAGTACAACCGGGACTAGCGGGAGTTCGGGAGCTGTTTTTT.